A single count supports the clone carrying this T cell receptor (beta chain). The CDR3 is 14 residues long. With V trimmed by 3 bases and J by 5 bases, 7 bases remained unmatched. Germline lookup yields CDR1 SGHVS and CDR2 FQNEAQ. This sample was included in a study of technical replicates of blood from four donors. Here immunoSEQ multiplex PCR was the method, and the copy in TCRdb shows in-frame clones only, minus some. The table has more than 90,000 clones, almost 96% seen once. The sequence was collected from a human donor in good health. The sample comprised T cells isolated from PBMCs. The chain couples TRBV7-8 to TRBJ2-7; 7 bases line up with TRBD1. CDR3 nucleotides: TGTGCCAGCAGCTTCCAGACAGGGCCCGACGAGCAGTACTTC. It yields the protein CASSFQTGPDEQYF.